This paragraph covers one T cell receptor (beta chain) sequence. The antigen it binds to is not known. No clone much larger than this one lies a single base away; base qualities are absent. The time point label corresponds to: before start of T cell therapy. The patients had received solid-organ transplants and had cytomegalovirus that was drug-resistant/recurrent. Ten of the trial participants were picked for repertoire analysis depending on whether post-therapy peripheral blood mononuclear cells were available. A BD FACSAria III was used to sort viable CD3+CD8+CD4- lymphocytes from PBMCs. Genomic DNA was extracted from sorted cells with the Qiagen DNeasy Kit. The source of the sample is a study of T cell therapy after organ transplantation (dated 2019 in TCRdb). With regard to the full study: The therapy products consisted of autologous CMV-specific T cells grown in vitro for 2 to 3 weeks using a peptide pool of 30 HLA class I and II CMV epitopes. Of the ten or so patients, eight were classified as clinical responders and two were classified as nonresponders. Only about 75% of the 10 patients had long-term post-therapy samples available. Up to 6 T cell doses were administered to patients every 2 weeks, and patients were monitored for 29 weeks after therapy was completed. Patients received a median of 1.92 x 10^8 CMV-specific T cells across 2 to 6 intravenous infusions. Before T cell therapy commenced, pretherapy samples of peripheral blood were collected. A follow-up TRBV repertoire analysis was performed on an open-label phase I trial of autologous CMV-specific adoptive T cell therapy in solid-organ transplant recipients. General conclusions and limits of the study: Both transferred clonotypes and endogenous clonotypes not detected in the therapy products appeared to be included in post-therapy reconstitution. The small cohort prevented assessing confounders such as concurrent antirejection and antiviral medications. The fold change in CD8 clonality after therapy was inversely correlated with pretherapy clonality, which suggests that less biased repertoires were more open to remodeling. Before therapy, nonresponders had marked clonal expansions, and after therapy the repertoires of nonresponders changed only minimally. Reduced sample coverage from poor CD8+ T cell yield may be reflected in the few expansions detected in nonresponders.

TRB CDR3 regions were amplified from genomic DNA with the immunoSEQ two-step, bias-controlled multiplex PCR assay. Sequencing of CDR3 libraries was carried out on an Illumina NextSeq 500. Per the original workflow: The immunoSEQ Analyzer platform was used for initial alignment and bioinformatics, including bias normalization against synthetic CDR3 analogs. Annotation of V, D and J genes was based on the definitions in the IMGT database. For further TRBV analyses, VDJtools version 1.1.10 and the R package tcR version 2.2.1.11 were used with default settings. For the GLIPH analysis, version 1.0 was run with default settings. To test for significant clonotype frequency changes in CDR3 sequences with at least 5 reads, a 2-sided binomial test with Benjamini-Hochberg correction (alpha = 0.01) was used. This immuneACCESS table, as held by TCRdb, lists in-frame sequences with V and J called but not all clones. Of the missing ones, under half trace to an unresolved V gene in checked studies; the others have no known cause. That table supplies the V and J calls and clone size; D and trimming were determined from the DNA. This sample gives some 48,000 clones in total; 94% of them show up just once. The top ten clones comprise around 3% of the sample.

CDR1 and CDR2, looked up from the germline V gene, are SGDLS and YYNGEE. Trimming removed 0 bases from V and 4 bases from J; the gene matches leave 6 bases unexplained. From the cysteine through the phenylalanine, the CDR3 covers 16 amino acids. Just the 48-base CDR3 DNA is kept, in frame starting at base 1. The chain employs TRBV9 and TRBJ2-5; 10 bases in the junction line up with TRBD2. The sample consisted of CD8+ T cells from blood, taken before autologous CMV-specific T cell therapy. The TCR comes from a human patient who had received a solid organ transplant and had CMV disease. The CDR3 protein: CASSVGVAGGGETQYF. The DNA is TGTGCCAGCAGCGTAGGGGTAGCGGGGGGCGGAGAGACCCAGTACTTC.